These T cell receptor beta chains were read from a single sample in a study of T-cell reconstitution after alpha-beta-depleted transplantation in children. TCRdb used MiXCR to reprocess the PCR reads, holding one entry per CDR3 protein. The data hold 440,000 or so distinct CDR3 sequences, with 43% observed a single time. The source material was PBMCs, sampled before TCRalphabeta/CD19-depleted stem cell transplant. These receptors came from a girl aged 2-10 years with aplastic anemia, due to receive a stem cell transplant. Both conserved end residues are part of each CDR3. A D gene is named only where the DNA matches it firmly. Some rows mark clone size as missing; the rest say once, few, many or name a class of expanded clone.

DNA: TGCAGTGCGGGGGGGGGACAGCCCCAGCATTTT
CDR3: CSAGGGQPQHF
D: NA
size: once
J: TRBJ1-5
V: TRBV20-1

DNA: TGTGCCAGCTCACCCTCCGGACTAGCCCTAAATGAGCAGTTCTTC
CDR3: CASSPSGLALNEQFF
D: TRBD2
size: NA
J: TRBJ2-1
V: TRBV18

DNA: TGTGCCAGCAGCGTAGGGGGGCCATCTAACTATGGCTACACCTTC
CDR3: CASSVGGPSNYGYTF
D: NA
size: few
J: TRBJ1-2
V: TRBV9

DNA: TGTGCCAGCAGTGATAGCGGGAGGATGTACGAGCAGTACTTC
CDR3: CASSDSGRMYEQYF
D: TRBD2
size: many
J: TRBJ2-7
V: TRBV2

DNA: TGTGCCAGCAGCCCCCGCGACCTTCTCAATGAGCAGTTCTTC
CDR3: CASSPRDLLNEQFF
D: NA
size: few
J: TRBJ2-1
V: TRBV7-2

DNA: TGTGCCAGTAGTATTGCGGGAGGGCCAGATGAGCAGTTCTTC
CDR3: CASSIAGGPDEQFF
D: TRBD2
size: NA
J: TRBJ2-1
V: TRBV19

DNA: TGTGCCAGCAGTTTTGGAGGAAACTTGAACACCGGGGAGCTGTTTTTT
CDR3: CASSFGGNLNTGELFF
D: NA
size: many
J: TRBJ2-2
V: TRBV12-3/TRBV12-4

DNA: TGTGCCACCAGCTCCCGGACTAGCGGGAGAGAGACCCAGTACTTC
CDR3: CATSSRTSGRETQYF
D: TRBD2
size: NA
J: TRBJ2-5
V: TRBV15

DNA: TGTGCCAGCAGCCTCGGGACTCTAGGCGACGAGCAGTACTTC
CDR3: CASSLGTLGDEQYF
D: NA
size: NA
J: TRBJ2-7
V: TRBV7-9

DNA: TGTGCCAGCAGCCCTTTGGGCGGAGGAAGATACGAGCAGTACTTC
CDR3: CASSPLGGGRYEQYF
D: NA
size: many
J: TRBJ2-7
V: TRBV5-5

DNA: TGTGCCAGCAGTGAAGTCGTAGGGGGGACCTACGAGCAGTACTTC
CDR3: CASSEVVGGTYEQYF
D: NA
size: NA
J: TRBJ2-7
V: TRBV6-1

DNA: TGTGCCAGCAGCACACGCAGGGACAGACCCTACGAGCAGTACTTC
CDR3: CASSTRRDRPYEQYF
D: TRBD1
size: NA
J: TRBJ2-7
V: TRBV7-2

DNA: TGTGCCAGCAGTCCGGGTTGGACAGGGGTTAACTATGGCTACACCTTC
CDR3: CASSPGWTGVNYGYTF
D: TRBD1
size: NA
J: TRBJ1-2
V: TRBV12-3/TRBV12-4

DNA: TGTGCCAGCAGTCCTACCCGCAATTCACCCCTCCACTTT
CDR3: CASSPTRNSPLHF
D: NA
size: few
J: TRBJ1-6
V: TRBV27

DNA: TGTGCCAGCAGCCCGGACGAGGCTGTCTATGGCTACACCTTC
CDR3: CASSPDEAVYGYTF
D: NA
size: many
J: TRBJ1-2
V: TRBV7-9

DNA: TGTGCCAGCAGTTTAACCATACCAGCCTACAATGAGCAGTTCTTC
CDR3: CASSLTIPAYNEQFF
D: NA
size: many
J: TRBJ2-1
V: TRBV27